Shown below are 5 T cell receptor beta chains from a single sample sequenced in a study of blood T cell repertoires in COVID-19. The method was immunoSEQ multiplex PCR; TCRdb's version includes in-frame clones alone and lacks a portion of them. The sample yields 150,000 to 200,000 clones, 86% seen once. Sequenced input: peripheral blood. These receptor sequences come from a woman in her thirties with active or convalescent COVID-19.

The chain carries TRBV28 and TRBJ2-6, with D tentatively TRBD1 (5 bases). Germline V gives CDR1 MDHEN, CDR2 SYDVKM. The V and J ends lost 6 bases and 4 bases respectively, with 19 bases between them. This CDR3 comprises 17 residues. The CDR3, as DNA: TGTGCCAGCAGACTTTCTAGGAATGGGGCCGGGGCCAACGTCCTGACTTTC. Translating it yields CASRLSRNGAGANVLTF.

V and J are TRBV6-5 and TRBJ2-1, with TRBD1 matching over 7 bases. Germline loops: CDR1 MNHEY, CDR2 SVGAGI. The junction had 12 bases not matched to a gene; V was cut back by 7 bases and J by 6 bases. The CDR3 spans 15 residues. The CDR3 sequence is CASIKEGAPINEQFF. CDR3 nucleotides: TGTGCCAGCATTAAAGAGGGGGCGCCAATCAATGAGCAGTTCTTC.

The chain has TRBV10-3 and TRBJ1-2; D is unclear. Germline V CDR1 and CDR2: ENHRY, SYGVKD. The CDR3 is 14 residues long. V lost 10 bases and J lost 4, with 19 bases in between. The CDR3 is CASTLEGFGYGYTF. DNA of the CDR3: TGTGCCAGCACGCTAGAGGGTTTTGGCTATGGCTACACCTTC.

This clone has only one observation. CDR3 bases: TGCGCCAGCAGCGTGGACGGTGGAAACACCATATATTTT. This codes for CASSVDGGNTIYF. This chain uses TRBV5-1 with TRBJ1-3; unclear D gene. The CDR3 is 13 amino acids. Trimming stripped 4 bases from V and 3 bases from J, with 8 bases between. Germline-derived CDR1 and CDR2 are SGHRS and YFSETQ.

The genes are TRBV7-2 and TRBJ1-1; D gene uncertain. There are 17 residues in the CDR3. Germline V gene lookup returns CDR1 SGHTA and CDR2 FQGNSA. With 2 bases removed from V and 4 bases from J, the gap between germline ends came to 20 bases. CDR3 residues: CASSLRPLGRGGTEAFF. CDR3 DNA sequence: TGTGCCAGCAGCTTAAGACCCCTAGGGCGGGGAGGCACTGAAGCTTTCTTT.